The rows below give T cell receptor beta chains drawn from one sample of a study of CD8 T cells in ankylosing spondylitis. TCRdb ran MiXCR on the 5' RACE reads and lists one entry per CDR3 protein. This table holds about 540,000 distinct CDR3 sequences, 12% found once. Sequencing was carried out using blood, either unsorted or a sorted T cell fraction (not recorded which). All receptors come from a male donor with ankylosing spondylitis. Each CDR3 is given with its conserved first and last residue. A D gene is named only where the DNA matches it firmly. Some rows have no size entry. The others give once, few or many, or a class for an expanded clone.

TGCGCCAGCAGCTTGGTAGCAGGCCCCTACAATGAGCAGTTCTTC | CASSLVAGPYNEQFF | TRBJ2-1 | NA | many | TRBV5-1
TGCAGTGCTAGACAGGGCTTCTCCTACGAGCAGTACTTC | CSARQGFSYEQYF | TRBJ2-7 | NA | few | TRBV20-1
TGTGCCAGCAGTTCCGCAGGGGGACGGGGAAACACCATATATTTT | CASSSAGGRGNTIYF | TRBJ1-3 | TRBD1 | few | TRBV6-5
TGCAGTGCCAACCCGACTAGCGGGAGGACTAATGAGCAGTTCTTC | CSANPTSGRTNEQFF | TRBJ2-1 | TRBD2 | NA | TRBV20-1
TGTGCCAGCAGTGAAATCGGGGGGCGAAATGAAAAACTGTTTTTT | CASSEIGGRNEKLFF | TRBJ1-4 | NA | NA | TRBV6-1
TGCAGCGGAATGCGGGGAAAGGAGACCCAGTACTTC | CSGMRGKETQYF | TRBJ2-5 | NA | few | TRBV29-1
TGTGCCAGCAGCTTAGACAGGGATGAGCAGTTCTTC | CASSLDRDEQFF | TRBJ2-1 | NA | many | TRBV11-2
TGTGCCAGCAGTGAAGCAACCGGGCCCAACTATGGCTACACCTTC | CASSEATGPNYGYTF | TRBJ1-2 | NA | NA | TRBV6-1
TGCGCCAGCAGCCCCCAGGGACAGGGATTATCGGGCGATGGCTACACCTTC | CASSPQGQGLSGDGYTF | TRBJ1-2 | TRBD1 | many | TRBV5-1
TGTGCCAGCAGTGAATGGGGGGGCTGGGGGATCTTC | CASSEWGGWGIF | TRBJ2-1 | NA | many | TRBV2
TGTGCCAGCAGCTGGGGAGTTAGCGGGAGAAGACAAGAGACCCAGTACTTC | CASSWGVSGRRQETQYF | TRBJ2-5 | TRBD2 | NA | TRBV7-9
TGTGCCAGCAGTTTCTCCTATCGGGAACAGTACTTC | CASSFSYREQYF | TRBJ2-4 | NA | many | TRBV12-3/TRBV12-4
TGTGCCAGCAGCCAAGAAATAACAGGAGGGTACCCAGAATCTTCCTACGAGCAGTACTTC | CASSQEITGGYPESSYEQYF | TRBJ2-7 | NA | few | TRBV14
TGTGCCAGCAGCCACGTAGTTAGGGGGGGGCTGACAGATACGCAGTATTTT | CASSHVVRGGLTDTQYF | TRBJ2-3 | NA | NA | TRBV21-1
TGTGCCAGCGGGAGGGCCTTTAACTATGGCTACACCTTC | CASGRAFNYGYTF | TRBJ1-2 | NA | NA | TRBV27
TGCGCCAGCAGTGAGTTCACGCGTGGCGATACGCAGTATTTT | CASSEFTRGDTQYF | TRBJ2-3 | NA | few | TRBV10-2
TGCGCCAGCAGCATGGACCTTGACAGCGGGGGGACTGAAGCTTTCTTT | CASSMDLDSGGTEAFF | TRBJ1-1 | NA | many | TRBV5-1
TGCAGTGCTCTTACAGGGGTGGGAAACACCATATATTTT | CSALTGVGNTIYF | TRBJ1-3 | TRBD1 | few | TRBV20-1
TGTGCCACCAGTGCCCCACTCGGCCGGGGGAGGCCCAATGAGCAGTTCTTC | CATSAPLGRGRPNEQFF | TRBJ2-1 | NA | NA | TRBV24-1
TGTGCCAGCTCAGAGGTAGAAGGCACTGAAGCTTTCTTT | CASSEVEGTEAFF | TRBJ1-1 | NA | NA | TRBV18
TGTGCCATATCTGGGCGGGAAGGAGAGACCCAGTACTTC | CAISGREGETQYF | TRBJ2-5 | NA | NA | TRBV10-3
TGCAGTGCTAGAGGCCGGACAGGGGGATACCAAGAGACCCAGTACTTC | CSARGRTGGYQETQYF | TRBJ2-5 | TRBD1 | few | TRBV20-1
TGTGCCAGCAGCGTAGTGCGGACGAACACCGGGGAGCTGTTTTTT | CASSVVRTNTGELFF | TRBJ2-2 | NA | many | TRBV9
TGCGCCAGCAGCGATACAGGGGCCTTTAGCACAGATACGCAGTATTTT | CASSDTGAFSTDTQYF | TRBJ2-3 | TRBD1 | NA | TRBV10-1
TGCAGTGCTAGAAAACAGGGTCCCTACAATGAGCAGTTCTTC | CSARKQGPYNEQFF | TRBJ2-1 | NA | many | TRBV20-1
TGTGCCAGCAGCTTAGAACCGGGACTAGGGTACGAGCAGTACTTC | CASSLEPGLGYEQYF | TRBJ2-7 | TRBD2 | many | TRBV11-2
TGCGCCAGCAGTCGGGACAGTGACAAAAACATTCAGTACTTC | CASSRDSDKNIQYF | TRBJ2-4 | TRBD1 | many | TRBV5-1
TGCGCCAGCAGCTCAATCGGGACTAGCGGGAGCTCCTACAATGAGCAGTTCTTC | CASSSIGTSGSSYNEQFF | TRBJ2-1 | TRBD2 | NA | TRBV5-1
TGTGCCAGCGCTAGGACGATTGAGACCCAGTACTTC | CASARTIETQYF | TRBJ2-5 | NA | many | TRBV2
TGTGCCAGCAAAAACGGACAGGGAGATGAAAAACTGTTTTTT | CASKNGQGDEKLFF | TRBJ1-4 | TRBD1 | NA | TRBV2
TGCAGTGCAGACCAGGGGGCTGTTGAAGCTTTCTTT | CSADQGAVEAFF | TRBJ1-1 | TRBD1 | NA | TRBV20-1
TGTGCCAGCAGTTTATCGGTCGGGGAGCTGTTTTTT | CASSLSVGELFF | TRBJ2-2 | NA | many | TRBV27
TGTGCCAGCAGTTTGGGGGGAAGGGCCGGGGAGCTGTTTTTT | CASSLGGRAGELFF | TRBJ2-2 | NA | NA | TRBV27
TGCGCCAGCAGCTCCCCAGGGACCTACAATGAGCAGTTCTTC | CASSSPGTYNEQFF | TRBJ2-1 | NA | many | TRBV5-1
TGTGCCAGCGGAGTAAACAAAAACATTCAGTACTTC | CASGVNKNIQYF | TRBJ2-4 | NA | few | TRBV12-3/TRBV12-4
TGTGCCAGCAGCAAGGGGAATATAGGCACTGAAGCTTTCTTT | CASSKGNIGTEAFF | TRBJ1-1 | NA | few | TRBV4-2
TGCAGTGCCATATATCTGGGGGGAGCTTTCTTT | CSAIYLGGAFF | TRBJ1-1 | NA | NA | TRBV20-1
TGCAGTGCTAGAGACACGACAGCCACCAGGGCCGAGCAGTACTTC | CSARDTTATRAEQYF | TRBJ2-7 | NA | few | TRBV20-1
TGTGCCAGCAGCTCGAGACTAGCGGGACCCTACAATGAGCAGTTCTTC | CASSSRLAGPYNEQFF | TRBJ2-1 | TRBD2 | many | TRBV11-2
TGCGCCAGCAGCCCGGGGGTGGGAGGAGAGCAGTTCTTC | CASSPGVGGEQFF | TRBJ2-1 | NA | few | TRBV5-1
TGTGCCAGCAGCCAAGGCGGGACAGGGGATAATTCACCCCTCCACTTT | CASSQGGTGDNSPLHF | TRBJ1-6 | TRBD1 | NA | TRBV3-1
TGCAGTGCTTGGGGACCCGCGTTTTTT | CSAWGPAFF | TRBJ2-2 | NA | few | TRBV20-1
TGCGCCAGCAGCTTGACGGGACAGGGCTCCTATGTGCAGTTCTTC | CASSLTGQGSYVQFF | TRBJ2-1 | TRBD1 | NA | TRBV5-1
TGCGCCAGCAGCTTCGGCCTGAAAAGCACAGATACGCAGTATTTT | CASSFGLKSTDTQYF | TRBJ2-3 | NA | few | TRBV5-1
TGTGCCTGGAGTCAGGGCACTGAAGCTTTCTTT | CAWSQGTEAFF | TRBJ1-1 | NA | few | TRBV30
TGCAGTGCGGGAAGCGGGATTGGCACAGATACGCAGTATTTT | CSAGSGIGTDTQYF | TRBJ2-3 | TRBD2 | NA | TRBV20-1
TGTGCCACCAGCAGAGGATTCCAAGAGACCCAGTACTTC | CATSRGFQETQYF | TRBJ2-5 | NA | many | TRBV15
TGTGCCAGCAGGCCGGGACAGCAGTTCTTC | CASRPGQQFF | TRBJ2-1 | NA | many | TRBV12-3/TRBV12-4